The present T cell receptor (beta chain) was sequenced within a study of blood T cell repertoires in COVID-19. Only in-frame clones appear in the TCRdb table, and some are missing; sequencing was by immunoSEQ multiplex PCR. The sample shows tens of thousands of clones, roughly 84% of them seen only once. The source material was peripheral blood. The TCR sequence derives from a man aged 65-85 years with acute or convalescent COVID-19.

CDR3 sequence (DNA): TGTGCCAGCAGTCCCCTTGTACTAGCGGGGGGAGCGACGCAGTATTTT. Protein: CASSPLVLAGGATQYF. The chain uses TRBV27 and TRBJ2-3, with 12 bases identical to TRBD2. The ends lost 5 bases at V and 9 bases at J; junction bases unmatched: 12. Looked up from germline, CDR1 is MNHEY and CDR2 is SMNVEV (reference sequence). The CDR3 loop spans 16 amino acids.